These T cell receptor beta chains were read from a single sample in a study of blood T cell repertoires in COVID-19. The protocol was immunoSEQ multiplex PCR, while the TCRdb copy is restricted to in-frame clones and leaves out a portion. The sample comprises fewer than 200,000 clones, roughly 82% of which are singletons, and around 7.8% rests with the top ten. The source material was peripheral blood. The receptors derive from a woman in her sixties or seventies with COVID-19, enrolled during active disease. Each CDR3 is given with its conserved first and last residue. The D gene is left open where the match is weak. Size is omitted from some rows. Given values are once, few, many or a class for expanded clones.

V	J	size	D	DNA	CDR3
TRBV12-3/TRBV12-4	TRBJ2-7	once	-	TGTGCCAGCAGATCCCGGGACTCCTACGAGCAGTACTTC	CASRSRDSYEQYF
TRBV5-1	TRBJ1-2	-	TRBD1	TGCGCCAGCAGCTTGGCAGGGACAGGGTATGGCTACACCTTC	CASSLAGTGYGYTF
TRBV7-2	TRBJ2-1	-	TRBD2	TGTGCCAGCGCCGGGGGGGCCGCCTACAATGAGCAGTTCTTC	CASAGGAAYNEQFF
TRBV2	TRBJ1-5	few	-	TGTGCCAGCTGCCAGAGCGAGTGGAGCAATCAGCCCCAGCATTTT	CASCQSEWSNQPQHF
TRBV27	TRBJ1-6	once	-	TGTGCCAGCAGTGGCTGGGCTGATAATTCACCCCTCCACTTT	CASSGWADNSPLHF
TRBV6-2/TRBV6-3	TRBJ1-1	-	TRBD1	TGTGCCAGCAGTCCCGGACAGGGGTTTAACACTGAAGCTTTCTTT	CASSPGQGFNTEAFF
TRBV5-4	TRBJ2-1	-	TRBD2	TGTGCCAGCAGTCGAGGACTAGCGGGAGGGCCGGGTGAGCAGTTCTTC	CASSRGLAGGPGEQFF
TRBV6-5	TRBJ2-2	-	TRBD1	TGTGCCAGCACTCGGGACAGGGGGACCGGGGAGCTGTTTTTT	CASTRDRGTGELFF
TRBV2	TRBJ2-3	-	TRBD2	TGTGCCAGCAGTGATCGCGGGGGTACGCAGTATTTT	CASSDRGGTQYF
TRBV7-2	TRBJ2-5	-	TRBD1	TGTGCCAGCAGCTTAGTAGGGGACAGAAGGTGGGAGACCCAGTACTTC	CASSLVGDRRWETQYF
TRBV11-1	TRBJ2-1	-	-	TGTGCCAGCTCTGCCCTGGACAGAAATGAGCAGTTCTTC	CASSALDRNEQFF
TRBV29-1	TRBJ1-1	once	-	TGCAGCGCGGCACAGGGTGGGGAGACTGAAGCTTTCTTT	CSAAQGGETEAFF
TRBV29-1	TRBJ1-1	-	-	TGCAGCGTTAACCATCAGGAAAACACTGAAGCTTTCTTT	CSVNHQENTEAFF
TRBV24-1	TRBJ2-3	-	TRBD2	TGTGCCACCAGTGACAGTCTCCGAACCGGGACTAGCGCAGATACGCAGTATTTT	CATSDSLRTGTSADTQYF
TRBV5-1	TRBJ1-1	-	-	TGCGCCAGGCAGAACACAACGGAATGGGAGGGGCCCCGGAACACTGAAGCTTTCTTT	CARQNTTEWEGPRNTEAFF
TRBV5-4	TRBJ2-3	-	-	TGTGCCAGCAGCTTGGGGGGGGATGCAGATACGCAGTATTTT	CASSLGGDADTQYF
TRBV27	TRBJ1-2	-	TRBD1	TGTGCCAGCAGGCTGAGGAGAGGGACAGGGGTTGGCTACACCTTC	CASRLRRGTGVGYTF
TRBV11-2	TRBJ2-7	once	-	TGTGCCAGCGGCCGAACAGGGACGAGCTCCTACGAGCAGTACTTC	CASGRTGTSSYEQYF
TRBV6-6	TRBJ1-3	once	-	TGTGCCAGCGGCTCTAGGGGTGGAAACACCATATATTTT	CASGSRGGNTIYF
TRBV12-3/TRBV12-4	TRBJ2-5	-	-	TGTGCCAGCAGTTCCAGGGGAGAGACCCAGTACTTC	CASSSRGETQYF
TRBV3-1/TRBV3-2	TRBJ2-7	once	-	TGTGCCAGCAGCCAAGACGGCAGGATCAGCTCCTACGAGCAGTACTTC	CASSQDGRISSYEQYF
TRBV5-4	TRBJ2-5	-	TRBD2	TGTGCCAGCAGCCTCCGTAGACTAGCGGGAAAAGAGACCCAGTACTTC	CASSLRRLAGKETQYF
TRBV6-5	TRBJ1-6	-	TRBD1	TGTGCCAGCAGAGTACAGGGGTTGGGTAATTCACCCCTCCACTTT	CASRVQGLGNSPLHF
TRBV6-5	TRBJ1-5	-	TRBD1	TGTGCCAGCAGGAATGGACAGGGGAACAATCAGCCCCAGCATTTT	CASRNGQGNNQPQHF
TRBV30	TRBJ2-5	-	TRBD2	TGTGCCTGGAACCCGACTAGCGGTGGGGAGACCCAGTACTTC	CAWNPTSGGETQYF
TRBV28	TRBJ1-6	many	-	TGTGCCAGCAGTTTTGGACAGAGTTCTTCACCCCTCCACTTT	CASSFGQSSSPLHF
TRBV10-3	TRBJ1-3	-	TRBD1	TGTGCCATCAGTCGGGACAGGAGTAACTCTGGAAACACCATATATTTT	CAISRDRSNSGNTIYF
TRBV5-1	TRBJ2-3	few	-	TGCGCCAGCAGCTTGGGGGGGCTGGATACGCAGTATTTT	CASSLGGLDTQYF
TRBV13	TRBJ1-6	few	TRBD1	TGTGCCAGCAGCTTAACGTCTGGGACAGGGGCAAATTCACCCCTCCACTTT	CASSLTSGTGANSPLHF
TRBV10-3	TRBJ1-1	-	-	TGTGCCATCAGTGTGGAGGGCAAACCAAACACTGAAGCTTTCTTT	CAISVEGKPNTEAFF
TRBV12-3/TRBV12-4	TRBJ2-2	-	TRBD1	TGTGCCAGCAGTTTGACAGGGCGGGGGGAGCTGTTTTTT	CASSLTGRGELFF
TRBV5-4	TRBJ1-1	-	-	TGTGCCAGCAGCTTGGGGACAGTACCTGAAGCTTTCTTT	CASSLGTVPEAFF
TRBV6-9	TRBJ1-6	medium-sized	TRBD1	TGTGCCAGCAGCGAAGGACAGGGGGCGCATAATTCACCCCTCCACTTT	CASSEGQGAHNSPLHF
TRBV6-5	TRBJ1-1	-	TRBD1	TGTGCCAGCAAGGGCAGGGGGCGCGACACTGAAGCTTTCTTT	CASKGRGRDTEAFF
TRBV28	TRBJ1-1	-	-	TGTGCCAGCAGCCGAACCCAGACAGTGGGGCACACTGAAGCTTTCTTT	CASSRTQTVGHTEAFF
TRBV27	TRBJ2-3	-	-	TGTGCCAGCAGCTTCAGCGGGCGTACAGATACGCAGTATTTT	CASSFSGRTDTQYF
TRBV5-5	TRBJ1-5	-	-	TGTGCCAGCAGCTTTCGGGGGAGCAATCAGCCCCAGCATTTT	CASSFRGSNQPQHF
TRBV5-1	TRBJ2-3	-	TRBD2	TGCGCCAGCAGCACGACTAGCGGGCTCACAGATACGCAGTATTTT	CASSTTSGLTDTQYF
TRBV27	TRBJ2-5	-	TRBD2	TGTGCCACCGCCCCTAGCGGGGGGGTCTGGGAGACCCAGTACTTC	CATAPSGGVWETQYF
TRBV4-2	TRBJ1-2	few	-	TGTGCCAGCAGCCAAGGTGGAGTTCGGAACTATGGCTACACCTTC	CASSQGGVRNYGYTF
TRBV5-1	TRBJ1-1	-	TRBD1	TGCGCCAGCAGCTTGGCCAACGGACAGGGGCCGCTGAAAGCTTTCTTT	CASSLANGQGPLKAFF
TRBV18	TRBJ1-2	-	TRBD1	TGTGCCAGCTCACCGGGGACAGGGAAGGACTATGGCTACACCTTC	CASSPGTGKDYGYTF